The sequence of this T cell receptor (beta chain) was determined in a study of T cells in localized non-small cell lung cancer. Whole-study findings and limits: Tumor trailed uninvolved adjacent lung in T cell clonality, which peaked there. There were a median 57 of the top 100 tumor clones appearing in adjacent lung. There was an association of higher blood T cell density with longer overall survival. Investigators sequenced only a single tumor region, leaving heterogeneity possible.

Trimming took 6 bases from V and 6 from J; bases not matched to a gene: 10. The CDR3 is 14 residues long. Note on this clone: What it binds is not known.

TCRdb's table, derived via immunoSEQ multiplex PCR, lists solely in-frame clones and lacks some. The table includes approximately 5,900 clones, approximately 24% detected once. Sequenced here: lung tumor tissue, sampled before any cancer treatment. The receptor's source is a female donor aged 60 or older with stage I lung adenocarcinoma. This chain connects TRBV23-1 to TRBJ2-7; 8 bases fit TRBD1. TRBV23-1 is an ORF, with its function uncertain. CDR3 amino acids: CASSQDDRGGEQYF. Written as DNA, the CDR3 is TGCGCCAGCAGCCAAGACGACAGGGGCGGCGAGCAGTACTTC.